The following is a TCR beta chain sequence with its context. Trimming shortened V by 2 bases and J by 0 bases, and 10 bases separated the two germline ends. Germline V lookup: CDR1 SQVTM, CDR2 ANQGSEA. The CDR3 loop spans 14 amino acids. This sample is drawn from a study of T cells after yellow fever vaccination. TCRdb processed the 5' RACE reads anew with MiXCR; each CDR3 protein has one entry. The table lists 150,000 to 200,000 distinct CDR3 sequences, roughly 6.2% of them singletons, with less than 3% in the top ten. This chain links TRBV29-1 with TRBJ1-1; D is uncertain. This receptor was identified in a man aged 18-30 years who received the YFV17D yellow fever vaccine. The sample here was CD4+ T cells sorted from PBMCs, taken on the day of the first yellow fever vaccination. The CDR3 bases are TGCAGCGTTGAAATGTCCAGCCTGAACACTGAAGCTTTCTTT. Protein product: CSVEMSSLNTEAFF.